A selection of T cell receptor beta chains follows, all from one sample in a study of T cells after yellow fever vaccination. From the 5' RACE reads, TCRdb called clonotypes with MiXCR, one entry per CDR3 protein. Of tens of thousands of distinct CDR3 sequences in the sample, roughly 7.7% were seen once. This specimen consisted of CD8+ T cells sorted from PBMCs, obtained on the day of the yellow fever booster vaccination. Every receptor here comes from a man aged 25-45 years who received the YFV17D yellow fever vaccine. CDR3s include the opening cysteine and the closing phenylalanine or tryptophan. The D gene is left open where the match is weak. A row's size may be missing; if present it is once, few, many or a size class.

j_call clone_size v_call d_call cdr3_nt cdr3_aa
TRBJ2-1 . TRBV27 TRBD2 TGTGCCAGCAGGGCGACTAGCGGGAGGGCCGGGGAGGACAATGAGCAGTTCTTC CASRATSGRAGEDNEQFF
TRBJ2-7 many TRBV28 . TGTGCCAGCAGTTTTGGGGGGCAGGGGCAGTACTTC CASSFGGQGQYF
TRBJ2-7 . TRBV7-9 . TGTGCCAGCAGCAGCGGACTCTACGAGCAGTACTTC CASSSGLYEQYF
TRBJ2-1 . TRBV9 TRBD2 TGTGCCAGCAGCGGAATCTTACGGGAGGGCCCGAATGAGCAGTTCTTC CASSGILREGPNEQFF
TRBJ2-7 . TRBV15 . TGTGCCACCTCCACGAACGGAGCAGGTCTCTACGAGCAGTACTTC CATSTNGAGLYEQYF
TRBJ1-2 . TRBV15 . TGTGCCACCAGCCTAGGACCACTGAACTATGGCTACACCTTC CATSLGPLNYGYTF
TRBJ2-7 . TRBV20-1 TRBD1 TGCAGTGCTAGAGACCCTGGACAGGGGCCCGACGAGCAGTACTTC CSARDPGQGPDEQYF
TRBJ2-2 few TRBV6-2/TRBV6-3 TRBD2 TGTGCCAGTTGGACTAGCGGGAGTGCCGGGGAGCTGTTTTTT CASWTSGSAGELFF
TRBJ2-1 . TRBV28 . TGTGCCAGCAGTCCCCTAGCGTCGGGGTCCTACAATGAGCAGTTCTTC CASSPLASGSYNEQFF
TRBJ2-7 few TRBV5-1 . TGCGCCAGCAGGAGTTCGGGGAAGGACGAGCAGTACTTC CASRSSGKDEQYF
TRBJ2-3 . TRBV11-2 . TGTGCCAGCAGCTTAGCGGGTGGATTTACAGATACGCAGTATTTT CASSLAGGFTDTQYF
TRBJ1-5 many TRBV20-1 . TGCAGTGCTCCGGATCACAGGGGCAATCAGCCCCAGCATTTT CSAPDHRGNQPQHF
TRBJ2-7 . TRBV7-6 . TGTGCCAGCAGCTTAAATCAGCTCTGGGGGGAGCAGTACTTC CASSLNQLWGEQYF
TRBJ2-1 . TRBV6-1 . TGTGCCAGCAGCTCCCCCTCGGACTACAATGAGCAGTTCTTC CASSSPSDYNEQFF
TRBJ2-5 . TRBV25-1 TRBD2 TGTGCCAGCAGTGAGGGCAGCGGGAGGGCCGTGACCCAGTACTTC CASSEGSGRAVTQYF
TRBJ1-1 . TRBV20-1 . TGCAGTGCTAGTTGGGGCACTGAAGCTTTCTTT CSASWGTEAFF
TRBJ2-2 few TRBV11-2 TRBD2 TGTGCCAGCCGTTGGCGGGAGGTGGCAACCGGGGAGCTGTTTTTT CASRWREVATGELFF